Following are 20 T cell receptor beta chains from one sample sequenced in a study of EBV T-cell therapy then PD-1 blockade in nasopharyngeal carcinoma. Their antigens are not known. Described treatment: AdE1-LMPpoly-expanded autologous EBV-specific T-cell therapy followed by anti-PD-1 nivolumab. Assay: immunoSEQ multiplex PCR; the TCRdb copy retains only in-frame clones and omits some. The table lists 11,000 to 15,000 clones, 80% to 90% of them singletons, with about 34% in the top ten. The starting material was CD8+ T cells from blood, obtained around day 99 from a patient whose treatment included autologous EBV-specific T cells and nivolumab. These receptors were obtained from a man in his forties with nasopharyngeal carcinoma.

A note on this clone: The same CDR3 is also encoded by other DNA sequences in this sample. This rearrangement joins TRBV2 to TRBJ1-1; D gene uncertain. Germline V gene data show CDR1 as SNHLY and CDR2 as FYNNEI. V shed 6 bases and J shed 11 bases, with 10 bases lying between them. This CDR3 is 10 amino acids long. CDR3 DNA: TGTGCCAGCAGCGTCGGTGAGGCTTTCTTT. Protein product: CASSVGEAFF.

CDR3 bases: TGTGCCAGCAGTTACGTCCCGGGACAGATACCTACTAACTATGGCTACACCTTC. Translated: CASSYVPGQIPTNYGYTF. The rearrangement links TRBV6-2 or TRBV6-3 to TRBJ1-2; 7 bases agree with TRBD1. V gave up 2 bases and J gave up 0 bases; unmatched junction bases: 12. This CDR3 spans 18 amino acids. Germline V lookup: CDR1 MNHEY, CDR2 SVGEGT.

CDR3 coding DNA: TGTGCCAGCAGCCCCGAAACTAGCCTCAATGAGCAGTTCTTC. This gives the protein CASSPETSLNEQFF. J is TRBJ2-1 and V is TRBV9; maybe TRBD2 (6 bases). The V end was cut by 4 bases, the J end by 6 bases, with 14 bases between. This CDR3 spans 14 amino acids. Germline V gene data show CDR1 as SGDLS and CDR2 as YYNGEE. The full variable domain, completed using reference TRBV9 and TRBJ2-1, is DSGVTQTPKHLITATGQRVTLRCSPRSGDLSVYWYQQSLDQGLQFLIQYYNGEERAKGNILERFSAQQFPDLHSELNLSSLELGDSALYFCASSPETSLNEQFFGPGTRLTVL.

This rearrangement joins TRBV6-4 to TRBJ2-2, with D perhaps being TRBD1 or TRBD2 (5 bases each). Trimming pared 5 bases from V and 3 bases from J, leaving 10 bases between. This CDR3 has 14 amino acids. Germline V lookup: CDR1 MRHNA, CDR2 SNTAGT. The CDR3 DNA is TGTGCCAGCAGTCCTGGGACGGACACCGGGGAGCTGTTTTTT. Its translation is CASSPGTDTGELFF.

The V call is TRBV25-1, the J call TRBJ2-7; maybe TRBD1 (5 bases). Trimming removed 6 bases at V and 3 bases at J, with 9 bases between. The CDR3 totals 12 residues. Per the germline V gene, CDR1 is MGHDK and CDR2 is SYGVNS. This chain's CDR3 is CASSRDSYEQYF. The DNA of the CDR3 is TGTGCCAGCAGCCGAGACAGCTACGAGCAGTACTTC.

This chain joins TRBV3-1 (or the pseudogene TRBV3-2) and TRBJ1-1, with TRBD1 matching over 10 bases. The CDR3 is 18 residues long. The V gene's germline CDR1 is LGHDT and CDR2 YNNKEL (reference sequence). Germline trimming cut 4 bases from V and 1 base from J; bases unmatched to any gene: 12. The CDR3 nucleotides read TGTGCCAGCAGCCCCTTTGAGGGACAGGGGCTCTCGAACACTGAAGCTTTCTTT. Protein sequence: CASSPFEGQGLSNTEAFF.

The chain uses TRBV27 and TRBJ1-5; 8 nucleotides match TRBD1. The CDR3 is made up of 14 amino acids. The junction had 4 bases not matched to a gene; V was cut back by 3 bases and J by 6 bases. Per the germline V gene, CDR1 is MNHEY and CDR2 is SMNVEV (reference sequence). Here the CDR3 DNA reads TGTGCCAGCAGTTTCCAGGGGGCGACTCAGCCCCAGCATTTT. Translating gives CASSFQGATQPQHF.

The rearrangement joins TRBV12-3 or TRBV12-4 to TRBJ1-6; D remains ambiguous. V was shortened by 8 bases and J by 10 bases, with 9 bases between the two germline ends. CDR3 length: 11 residues. The CDR3 DNA reads as TGTGCCAGCGGTCATGGCTCACCCCTCCACTTT. Translation: CASGHGSPLHF.

The V gene is TRBV28, the J gene TRBJ2-1; the D gene is possibly TRBD1 (6 bases). V was pared by 6 bases and J by 0 bases, with 12 bases between. Germline CDR1 and CDR2: MDHEN and SYDVKM. The CDR3 sequence is 15 residues long. The CDR3 reads CASRQLDSSYNEQFF. CDR3 bases: TGTGCCAGCAGGCAATTGGACAGCTCCTACAATGAGCAGTTCTTC.

This clone turned up a few times. The chain couples TRBV3-1 (or the pseudogene TRBV3-2) to TRBJ1-2; tentative D call: TRBD1 (5 bases). The germline V gene has CDR1 LGHDT and CDR2 YNNKEL (reference sequence). V was cut by 0 bases and J by 4 bases, with 15 bases left in between. The CDR3 loop spans 16 amino acids. CDR3 in DNA: TGTGCCAGCAGCCAAGATAACCAGGGTATTTCCTATGGCTACACCTTC. Translation: CASSQDNQGISYGYTF.

The chain combines TRBV27 with TRBJ1-1, with 10 bases aligning to TRBD1. This CDR3 is 14 amino acids long. CDR1 is MNHEY, CDR2 SMNVEV, per germline (reference sequence). V shed 5 bases, J shed 12 bases, and the junction held 12 bases outside the gene matches. The DNA of the CDR3 is TGTGCCAGCAGTAGACAGGGGGCCTGGCGTAAAACTTTCTTT. It is translated as CASSRQGAWRKTFF.

The J gene is TRBJ2-1, the V gene TRBV6-4; D possibly corresponds to TRBD1 (5 bases). The CDR3 contains 13 residues. Looked up from germline, CDR1 is MRHNA and CDR2 is SNTAGT. V was cut by 0 bases and J by 8 bases, with 8 bases left in between. The CDR3 spells CASSDSGRDEQFF. The CDR3 DNA sequence: TGTGCCAGCAGTGACTCGGGCAGGGATGAGCAGTTCTTC.

The chain joins TRBV4-3 to TRBJ2-3; 7 nucleotides agree with TRBD2. The CDR3 extends over 14 amino acids. CDR1 and CDR2 from the germline V gene are LGHNA and YSLEER. J lost 3 bases, V lost 6 bases, and 6 bases had no gene match. The CDR3 DNA sequence: TGCGCCAGCAGACAACGGGGGGTGACAGATACGCAGTATTTT. Translation gives CASRQRGVTDTQYF.

The rearrangement uses TRBV29-1 and TRBJ2-1, with 13 bases fitting TRBD2. Germline lookup yields CDR1 SQVTM and CDR2 ANQGSEA. J gave up 9 bases and V 6 bases, and 5 bases lay outside the gene matches. CDR3 length: 13 residues. CDR3 region: CSVELAGGREQFF. Here the CDR3 DNA reads TGCAGCGTCGAACTAGCGGGGGGGCGTGAGCAGTTCTTC.

This chain uses TRBV2 with TRBJ2-3; D might be TRBD2 (5 bases). V lost 10 bases and J 0 bases, leaving 14 bases between the germline ends. Germline CDR1 is SNHLY and CDR2 is FYNNEI. This CDR3 has 14 amino acids. CDR3 coding DNA: TGTGCCACCCAGGTGCGCGGGAGCACAGATACGCAGTATTTT. Translating gives CATQVRGSTDTQYF.

J is TRBJ2-7 and V is TRBV5-4; TRBD1 matches 8 bases. V lost 2 bases and J lost 5; bases outside the gene matches: 6. Germline V gene sequence: CDR1 SGHNT, CDR2 YYREEE (reference sequence). This CDR3 is built from 14 residues. CDR3 sequence reads: CASSFSGTGNEQYF. CDR3 DNA: TGTGCCAGCAGCTTCTCCGGGACAGGTAACGAGCAGTACTTC.

The V and J genes are TRBV2 and TRBJ1-5; D not resolved. The CDR3 sequence is 14 residues long. With 9 bases removed from V and 2 bases from J, the gap between germline ends came to 14 bases. Germline V lookup: CDR1 SNHLY, CDR2 FYNNEI. DNA for the CDR3: TGTGCCAGTCAAAGAGCAGGCGGCAATCAGCCCCAGCATTTT. This translates into CASQRAGGNQPQHF.

CDR3 loop: CASSQESGANVLTF. The CDR3 coding sequence is TGTGCCAGCAGTCAAGAGTCTGGGGCCAACGTCCTGACTTTC. V gene TRBV6-2 or TRBV6-3 combines with J gene TRBJ2-6; no clear D. CDR3 length: 14 amino acids. V was trimmed by 5 bases and J by 1 base, leaving 6 bases between them. The germline gives CDR1 MNHEY, CDR2 SVGEGT.

The V gene is TRBV12-3 or TRBV12-4, the J gene TRBJ2-4; 7 bases are shared with TRBD1. The junction had 7 bases not matched to a gene; V was cut back by 6 bases and J by 8 bases. The CDR3 covers 13 residues. The CDR3, as DNA: TGTGCCAGCAGGACAGGGACGAGAGACATTCAGTACTTC. It translates to CASRTGTRDIQYF.

V gene TRBV7-6 combines with J gene TRBJ2-7; a weak D match, TRBD2 (6 bases). CDR3 size: 16 residues. V shed 1 base and J shed 6 bases, with 19 bases lying between them. Germline CDR1 and CDR2: SGHVS and FNYEAQ. The CDR3 here is CASSLVPRPSDSEQYF. CDR3 sequence (DNA): TGTGCCAGCAGCTTAGTGCCGCGCCCTAGCGATTCCGAGCAGTACTTC. Drawing the rest from reference TRBV7-6 and TRBJ2-7, the complete variable domain is GAGVSQSPRYKVTKRGQDVALRCDPISGHVSLYWYRQALGQGPEFLTYFNYEAQQDKSGLPNDRFSAERPEGSISTLTIQRTEQRDSAMYRCASSLVPRPSDSEQYFGPGTRLTVT.